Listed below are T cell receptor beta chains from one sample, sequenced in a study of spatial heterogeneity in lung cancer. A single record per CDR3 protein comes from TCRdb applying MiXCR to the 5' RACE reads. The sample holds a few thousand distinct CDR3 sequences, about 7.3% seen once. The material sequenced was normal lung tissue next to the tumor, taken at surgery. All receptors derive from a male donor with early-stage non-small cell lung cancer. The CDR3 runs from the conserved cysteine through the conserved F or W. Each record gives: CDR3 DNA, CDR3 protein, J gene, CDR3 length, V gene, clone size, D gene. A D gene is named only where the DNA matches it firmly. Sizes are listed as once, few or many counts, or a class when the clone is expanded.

DNA: TGTGCCTGGAGTATGGGTAGCGGGGTCTACAATGAGCAGTTCTTC; CDR3: CAWSMGSGVYNEQFF; J: TRBJ2-1; length: 15; V: TRBV30; size: medium-sized; D: TRBD2
DNA: TGTGCCAGCAGCCGAACTAGCGGATCTCCCTACGAGCAGTACTTC; CDR3: CASSRTSGSPYEQYF; J: TRBJ2-7; length: 15; V: TRBV12-3/TRBV12-4; size: medium-sized; D: TRBD2
DNA: TGTGCCAGCAGTTTAGGGGACAGGGGTCGGTACTTC; CDR3: CASSLGDRGRYF; J: TRBJ2-7; length: 12; V: TRBV12-3/TRBV12-4; size: once; D: TRBD1
DNA: TGTGCCAGCTCACCAACGGTACGGAGCGGGAGCCATGAGCAGTTCTTC; CDR3: CASSPTVRSGSHEQFF; J: TRBJ2-1; length: 16; V: TRBV18; size: medium-sized; D: TRBD2
DNA: TGTGCCAGCAGTGCGGGAGGGTGGGATGAAAAACTGTTTTTT; CDR3: CASSAGGWDEKLFF; J: TRBJ1-4; length: 14; V: TRBV6-1; size: many; D: .
DNA: TGTGCCAGCAGCTCCGGGCCATACGAGCAGTACTTC; CDR3: CASSSGPYEQYF; J: TRBJ2-7; length: 12; V: TRBV7-2; size: medium-sized; D: .
DNA: TGCAGCGGCCAGGACAGGGCCCCAGATACGCAGTATTTT; CDR3: CSGQDRAPDTQYF; J: TRBJ2-3; length: 13; V: TRBV29-1; size: many; D: TRBD1
DNA: TGTGCCAGCAGCCCAGGGGATTTGGGGCGGGAGAGGTCACACAATGAGCAGTTCTTC; CDR3: CASSPGDLGRERSHNEQFF; J: TRBJ2-1; length: 19; V: TRBV7-9; size: large; D: .
DNA: TGTGCCAGCAGTTCCCCGAGGCCTCGAGGGGAGCAGTTCTTC; CDR3: CASSSPRPRGEQFF; J: TRBJ2-1; length: 14; V: TRBV28; size: medium-sized; D: .
DNA: TGCGCCAGCAGCCAAGATCGTGGGTTTGGCTACACCTTC; CDR3: CASSQDRGFGYTF; J: TRBJ1-2; length: 13; V: TRBV4-1; size: medium-sized; D: .
DNA: TGTGCCAGCAGTTTCAGGAGGCTAGAGCAGTACTTC; CDR3: CASSFRRLEQYF; J: TRBJ2-7; length: 12; V: TRBV12-3/TRBV12-4; size: medium-sized; D: .
DNA: TGTGCCACCAGTGAAGGCCAATCGGACGGGACAGATACGCAGTATTTT; CDR3: CATSEGQSDGTDTQYF; J: TRBJ2-3; length: 16; V: TRBV24-1; size: few; D: .
DNA: TGTGCCAGCCGGGTCGGGGGCGGCGAAGAGACCCAGTACTTC; CDR3: CASRVGGGEETQYF; J: TRBJ2-5; length: 14; V: TRBV7-9; size: many; D: .
DNA: TGCGCCAGCAGCCAACCGGACAGGGGGCGGGTGAGAAAGCTGTTTTTT; CDR3: CASSQPDRGRVRKLFF; J: TRBJ2-2; length: 16; V: TRBV4-1; size: few; D: TRBD1
DNA: TGCAGTGCTTCCGGTGGCGGGGGGTCAGATACGCAGTATTTT; CDR3: CSASGGGGSDTQYF; J: TRBJ2-3; length: 14; V: TRBV20-1; size: medium-sized; D: TRBD2
DNA: TGTGCCAGCAGCTCAAGGTCGGGGGAGCAGTACTTC; CDR3: CASSSRSGEQYF; J: TRBJ2-7; length: 12; V: TRBV7-2; size: medium-sized; D: .
DNA: TGTGCCAGCAGTCAACGGGGCCAAGGCACTGAAGCTTTCTTT; CDR3: CASSQRGQGTEAFF; J: TRBJ1-1; length: 14; V: TRBV27; size: medium-sized; D: .
DNA: TGTGCCTGGAGTGGACGGTCCGGGCCCCCGTGGGAGCAGTACTTC; CDR3: CAWSGRSGPPWEQYF; J: TRBJ2-7; length: 15; V: TRBV30; size: many; D: .
DNA: TGTGCCAGCAGCACGCGACAGGGTCATGAGACCCAGTACTTC; CDR3: CASSTRQGHETQYF; J: TRBJ2-5; length: 14; V: TRBV7-9; size: medium-sized; D: TRBD1
DNA: TGTGCCAGCAGCTCTAGCCAGACGGCGTACGAGCAGTACTTC; CDR3: CASSSSQTAYEQYF; J: TRBJ2-7; length: 14; V: TRBV7-2; size: many; D: .